This TCR beta chain appears in the sequencing data of a study of T cell repertoires in cytomegalovirus infection. Across the study: Both recently identified HLA-C-restricted and well-studied HLA-B-restricted CMV epitopes were used in the study.

CDR3 length: 13 residues. The V gene's germline CDR1 is DFQATT and CDR2 SNEGSKA (reference sequence). Each CDR3 protein is one row after TCRdb ran MiXCR on the reads. The repertoire holds 340,000 or so distinct CDR3 sequences, with roughly 25% as singletons. This clonotype was seen more than once but under ten times. The antigen is undetermined. This sequence joins TRBV20-1 and TRBJ1-1; tentative D call: TRBD1 (6 bases). The sample consisted of cultured PBMCs, taken from culture after CMV antigen stimulation. The receptor's source is a human donor in good health (CMV status not recorded). Some clones in this sample may be carry-over from other donors' samples. The CDR3 DNA is TGCAGGCCGGGGGGCAATTCGAACACTGAAGCTTTCTTT. Translated: CRPGGNSNTEAFF.